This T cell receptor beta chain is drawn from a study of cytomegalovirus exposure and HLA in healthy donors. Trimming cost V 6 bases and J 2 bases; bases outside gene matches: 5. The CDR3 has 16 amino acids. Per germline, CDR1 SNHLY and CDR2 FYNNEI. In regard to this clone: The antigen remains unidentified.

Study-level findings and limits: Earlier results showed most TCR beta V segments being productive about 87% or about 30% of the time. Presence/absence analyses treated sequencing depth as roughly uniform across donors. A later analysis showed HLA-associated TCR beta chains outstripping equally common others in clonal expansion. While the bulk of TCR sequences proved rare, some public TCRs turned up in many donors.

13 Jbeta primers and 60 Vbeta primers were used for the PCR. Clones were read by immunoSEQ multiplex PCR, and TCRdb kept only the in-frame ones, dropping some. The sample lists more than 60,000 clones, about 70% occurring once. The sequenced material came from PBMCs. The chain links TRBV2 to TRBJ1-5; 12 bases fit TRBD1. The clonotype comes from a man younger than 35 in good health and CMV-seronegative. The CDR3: CASSRDRGHGNQPQHF. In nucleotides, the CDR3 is TGTGCCAGCAGCCGGGACAGGGGGCATGGCAATCAGCCCCAGCATTTT.